This TCR beta chain was recovered during a study of blood T cell repertoires in COVID-19. On the study more broadly: The United States, Italy and Spain were the sources of the acute and convalescent COVID-19 samples.

Per the original data handling: Estimation of nucleated cell counts relied on the amplification of reference gene primers. Method: immunoSEQ multiplex PCR; TCRdb's copy keeps in-frame clones and lacks some. Clone size and the V and J calls come from that table; the DNA yielded D and trimming. The table lists under 35,000 clones, about 89% of them singletons, with less than 15% in the top ten. Germline V CDR1 and CDR2: LNHDA, SQIVND (reference sequence). V shed 7 bases and J 5 bases; nucleotides not matched to a gene: 6. The CDR3 runs to 14 residues. The receptor was derived from a man aged 65 to 79 with active COVID-19. This rearrangement joins TRBV19 to TRBJ1-1, with 11 positions matching TRBD1. Sequenced input: peripheral blood. The CDR3 sequence is CASIRTGGLTEAFF. The CDR3 DNA sequence: TGTGCCAGTATCCGGACAGGGGGCTTAACTGAAGCTTTCTTT.